This T cell receptor beta chain was observed in a study of technical replicates of blood from several donors. Sequencing used immunoSEQ multiplex PCR; TCRdb keeps in-frame clones, though not all of them. The sample has tens of thousands of clones, roughly 90% seen once. CDR1 and CDR2 from the germline V gene are LGHNA and YNFKEQ. This CDR3 is 16 amino acids long. V was shortened by 1 base and J by 5 bases, with 17 bases between the two germline ends. The chain couples TRBV4-2 to TRBJ1-1; possible D gene TRBD1, 5 bases. This TCR was recovered from a human donor in good health. Some clones in this sample may be carry-over from other donors' samples. The sample taken for sequencing was PBMCs. Here the CDR3 reads CASSQGTPSGWTEAFF. The CDR3 nucleotides are TGTGCCAGCAGCCAAGGGACCCCCTCAGGGTGGACTGAAGCTTTCTTT.